This is a list of T cell receptor beta chains from one sample in a study of OX40 agonist ivuxolimab in advanced cancers. Sequenced by immunoSEQ multiplex PCR; TCRdb stores in-frame clones only, minus some. The sample contains tens of thousands of clones, 75% to 90% of which appear only once. Sequences were derived from CD4+ or CD8+ T cells sorted from blood, sampled in a trial of the OX40 agonist ivuxolimab. The receptors stem from an adult with an advanced solid tumor such as melanoma, head and neck, liver or kidney cancer. Each CDR3 is given without its conserved first and last residue. D genes are given only for firm matches.

J: TRBJ1-5
V: TRBV7-8
D: -
CDR3: ASSTGGQQPQH

J: TRBJ2-3
V: TRBV4-1
D: -
CDR3: ASSPRGGGTDTQY

J: TRBJ1-2
V: TRBV30
D: -
CDR3: AWSVWGSNYGYT

J: TRBJ1-1
V: TRBV7-6
D: -
CDR3: ASSQDGMNTEAF

J: TRBJ2-7
V: TRBV5-4
D: TRBD1
CDR3: ASSSGQNYEQY

J: TRBJ2-5
V: TRBV28
D: -
CDR3: ASSLGRGQQETQY

J: TRBJ2-3
V: TRBV25-1
D: -
CDR3: ASSYTDTQY

J: TRBJ2-2
V: TRBV4-3
D: -
CDR3: ASSLGFRPAGELF

J: TRBJ2-7
V: TRBV13
D: TRBD1
CDR3: ASSEFESPGTEYEQY

J: TRBJ2-1
V: TRBV11-3
D: -
CDR3: ASSLGGSFYNEQF

J: TRBJ2-2
V: TRBV28
D: -
CDR3: ASGRAGEVTGELF

J: TRBJ2-7
V: TRBV6-6
D: -
CDR3: ASSYHRASEQY

J: TRBJ2-2
V: TRBV5-1
D: TRBD1
CDR3: ASSLVPGQGVTGELF

J: TRBJ1-2
V: TRBV7-3
D: -
CDR3: ASSFENNYGYT

J: TRBJ1-1
V: TRBV5-4
D: -
CDR3: ASRSGPEAF

J: TRBJ2-1
V: TRBV5-8
D: TRBD2
CDR3: ASSLEGLAGGPTYNEQF

J: TRBJ2-1
V: TRBV14
D: TRBD1
CDR3: ASGPGTGPYNEQF

J: TRBJ2-3
V: TRBV4-3
D: -
CDR3: ASSQEDQTGTSTDTQY

J: TRBJ2-1
V: TRBV28
D: TRBD2
CDR3: ASSLQSGSWGEQF

J: TRBJ2-7
V: TRBV27
D: -
CDR3: ASSLYGDFSYEQY

J: TRBJ2-7
V: TRBV19
D: TRBD2
CDR3: ASSPGLAGVGYEQY

J: TRBJ2-1
V: TRBV15
D: TRBD2
CDR3: ATSPSGENNEQF

J: TRBJ1-5
V: TRBV27
D: -
CDR3: ASSLSSGFQPQH

J: TRBJ1-5
V: TRBV27
D: TRBD1
CDR3: ASSLGQGNQPQH

J: TRBJ2-7
V: TRBV7-8
D: TRBD1
CDR3: ASSILPGQGGEQY

J: TRBJ2-1
V: TRBV18
D: -
CDR3: ASSMIASSSYNEQF

J: TRBJ2-7
V: TRBV9
D: -
CDR3: ASSVAADSSYEQY

J: TRBJ2-5
V: TRBV7-7
D: -
CDR3: ASSLGGGSETQY